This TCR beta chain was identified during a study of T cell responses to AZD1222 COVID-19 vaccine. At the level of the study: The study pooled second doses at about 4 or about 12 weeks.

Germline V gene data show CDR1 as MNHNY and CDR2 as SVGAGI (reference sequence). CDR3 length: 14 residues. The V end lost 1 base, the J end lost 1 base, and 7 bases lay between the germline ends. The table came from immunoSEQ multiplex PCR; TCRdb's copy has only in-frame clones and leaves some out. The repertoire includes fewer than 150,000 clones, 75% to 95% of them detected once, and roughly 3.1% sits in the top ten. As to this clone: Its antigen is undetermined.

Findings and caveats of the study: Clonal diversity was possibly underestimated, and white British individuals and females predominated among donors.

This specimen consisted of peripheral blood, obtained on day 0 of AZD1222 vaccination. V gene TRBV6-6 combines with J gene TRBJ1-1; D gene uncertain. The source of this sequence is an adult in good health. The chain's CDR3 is CASSYFSRNTEAFF. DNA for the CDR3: TGTGCCAGCAGTTACTTTTCCAGGAACACTGAAGCTTTCTTT.